These 12 T cell receptor beta chains were all obtained from the same sample, sequenced in a study of T cell responses to AZD1222 COVID-19 vaccine. Generated by immunoSEQ multiplex PCR, the TCRdb table keeps only in-frame clones and is missing some. The table shows roughly 150,000 clones, with approximately 90% occurring only once. Specimen: peripheral blood, collected on day 0 of MenACWY control vaccination. Every receptor here comes from an adult in good health.

The chain recombines TRBV2 with TRBJ1-6; TRBD1 agrees at 7 bases. Germline V gene data show CDR1 as SNHLY and CDR2 as FYNNEI. V dropped 3 bases and J dropped 9; count of bases not matched to a gene: 5. The length of the CDR3 is 14 residues. CDR3 sequence: CASSDPTGRSPLHF. The CDR3 DNA follows: TGTGCCAGCAGTGATCCGACAGGGCGTTCACCCCTCCACTTT.

J is TRBJ2-7 and V is TRBV3-1 (or the pseudogene TRBV3-2); TRBD2 might be the D (6 bases). CDR1 and CDR2 from the germline V gene are LGHDT and YNNKEL (reference sequence). The CDR3 length is 16 residues. Between the trimmed V and J ends, which lost 1 base and 3 bases, there was a span of 16 bases. The CDR3 region is CASSQGTSWRGYEQYF. Here the CDR3 DNA reads TGTGCCAGCAGCCAAGGTACCTCGTGGCGGGGCTACGAGCAGTACTTC.

This clone has just one count. The CDR3 sequence is CASSLDRGINQPQHF. Here the CDR3 DNA reads TGTGCCAGCAGCTTGGACAGGGGAATCAATCAGCCCCAGCATTTT. The chain employs TRBV5-8 and TRBJ1-5; 7 bases align to TRBD1. This CDR3 spans 15 amino acids. CDR1 is SGHTS, CDR2 YDEGEE, per germline. Trimming at V came to 0 bases and at J to 3 bases, leaving 3 bases not matched to a gene.

The V and J genes are TRBV4-1 and TRBJ1-2; D not resolved. The germline V gene encodes CDR1 MGHRA and CDR2 YSYEKL. The CDR3 has 15 residues. Trimming shortened V by 1 base and J by 1 base, and 10 bases separated the two germline ends. CDR3 nucleotide sequence: TGCGCCAGCAGCCAAGGGGCACAACTTAACTATGGCTACACCTTC. Translation gives CASSQGAQLNYGYTF.

The rearrangement links TRBV5-1 to TRBJ2-5; tentatively, D is TRBD1 or TRBD2 (5 bases each). Germline values: CDR1 SGHRS, CDR2 YFSETQ. Trimming shortened V by 0 bases and J by 6 bases, and 12 bases separated the two germline ends. The length of the CDR3 is 14 residues. For the CDR3, the DNA is TGCGCCAGCAGCTTGGGGCTAGCAGGGCAGACCCAGTACTTC. This translates into CASSLGLAGQTQYF.

The chain uses TRBV7-9 and TRBJ1-4, with TRBD1 identical over 7 bases. V was pared by 2 bases and J by 3 bases, with 15 bases of the junction left unmatched. The CDR3 extends over 19 amino acids. CDR1 and CDR2 from the germline V gene are SEHNR and FQNEAQ (reference sequence). CDR3: CASSLFRVEGTAANEKLFF. The CDR3 coding sequence is TGTGCCAGCAGCTTATTTCGGGTTGAGGGGACAGCTGCTAATGAAAAACTGTTTTTT. Full variable domain (missing parts from reference TRBV7-9 and TRBJ1-4): DTGVSQNPRHKITKRGQNVTFRCDPISEHNRLYWYRQTLGQGPEFLTYFQNEAQLEKSRLLSDRFSAERPKGSFSTLEIQRTEQGDSAMYLCASSLFRVEGTAANEKLFFGSGTQLSVL.

The chain links TRBV28 to TRBJ2-1; D might be TRBD2 (6 bases). Germline CDR1 and CDR2: MDHEN and SYDVKM. The ends were cut back, 6 bases at V and 4 bases at J, with 19 bases in the middle. There are 16 residues in the CDR3. CDR3 region: CASSPWGSGYYNEQFF. The CDR3 region has the DNA TGTGCCAGCAGCCCCTGGGGTAGCGGATATTACAATGAGCAGTTCTTC.

The chain's CDR3 is CASTGAVEKLFF. In DNA form, the CDR3 reads TGTGCCAGTACGGGGGCGGTTGAAAAACTGTTTTTT. The rearrangement uses TRBV19 and TRBJ1-4, with D maybe TRBD1 (6 bases). Germline values: CDR1 LNHDA, CDR2 SQIVND (reference sequence). V was cut by 7 bases and J by 7 bases, with 10 bases left in between. This CDR3 spans 12 amino acids. The variable domain in full, with the rest retrieved from reference TRBV19 and TRBJ1-4, is DGGITQSPKYLFRKEGQNVTLSCEQNLNHDAMYWYRQDPGQGLRLIYYSQIVNDFQKGDIAEGYSVSREKKESFPLTVTSAQKNPTAFYLCASTGAVEKLFFGSGTQLSVL.

The rearrangement links TRBV5-1 to TRBJ1-1; D not certain. Germline CDR1 is SGHRS and CDR2 is YFSETQ. The length of the CDR3 is 13 residues. The V and J ends lost 4 bases and 0 bases respectively, with 7 bases between them. The CDR3 sequence is CASSLTVNTEAFF. In DNA, the CDR3 is TGCGCCAGCAGCCTGACGGTGAACACTGAAGCTTTCTTT.

CDR3 amino acids: CASSTPAGAYTF. CDR3 in DNA: TGTGCCAGCAGTACCCCAGCAGGCGCCTACACCTTC. The chain is built from TRBV27 and TRBJ1-2, with no clear D. Germline V gives CDR1 MNHEY, CDR2 SMNVEV (reference sequence). The CDR3 sequence is 12 residues long. Trimming shortened V by 5 bases and J by 10 bases, and 14 bases separated the two germline ends.

This sequence joins TRBV12-3 or TRBV12-4 and TRBJ2-2; no firm D call. Trimming removed 4 bases at V and 7 bases at J, with 7 bases between. This CDR3 has 12 residues. CDR3 protein: CASSSLGGELFF. The CDR3 nucleotides are TGTGCCAGCAGTTCCCTAGGCGGGGAGCTGTTTTTT.

CDR3 DNA sequence: TGTGCCAGCAGTTTGATAGGGGGTGACACTGAAGCTTTCTTT. Translation gives CASSLIGGDTEAFF. The V call is TRBV28, the J call TRBJ1-1; weak D call: TRBD1 (6 bases). V was cut by 3 bases and J by 3 bases, with 11 bases left in between. From germline, CDR1 is MDHEN and CDR2 SYDVKM. The CDR3 extends over 14 amino acids.